The 13 T cell receptor beta chains below were found in one sample sequenced in a study of blood T cell repertoires in COVID-19. The assay was immunoSEQ multiplex PCR, and TCRdb's table has in-frame clones only and misses some. Among some 29,000 clones listed, 75% to 90% were seen once. The material sequenced was peripheral blood. These TCRs come from a woman older than 75 with COVID-19, enrolled during active disease.

This rearrangement joins TRBV6-5 to TRBJ2-1; 11 bases line up with TRBD2. V lost 7 bases and J lost 7; bases outside the gene matches: 9. This CDR3 region has 15 residues. Per the germline V gene, CDR1 is MNHEY and CDR2 is SVGAGI. In nucleotides, the CDR3 is TGTGCCAGCACTCGTGATAGCGGGGGGGCTAATGAGCAGTTCTTC. Translated, it gives CASTRDSGGANEQFF.

CDR3 bases: TGCGCCAGCAGCACAGGACTAGCGGGGAGCCAAGAGACCCAGTACTTC. Protein: CASSTGLAGSQETQYF. This sequence joins TRBV5-1 and TRBJ2-5, with TRBD2 matching 12 bases. V was pared by 4 bases and J by 1 base, with 5 bases of the junction left unmatched. The CDR3 length is 16 residues. Germline CDR1 and CDR2: SGHRS and YFSETQ.

Only one count was recorded for this clone. The chain joins TRBV9 to TRBJ2-1, with D possibly TRBD2 on 6 matching bases. In germline, CDR1 is SGDLS, CDR2 YYNGEE. Trimming removed 0 bases at V and 9 bases at J, with 13 bases between. The CDR3 contains 14 residues. In nucleotides, the CDR3 is TGTGCCAGCAGCGTAGAGGGGAGGACGAGTGAGCAGTTCTTC. Protein product: CASSVEGRTSEQFF.

This clone was detected only a few times. This chain joins TRBV29-1 and TRBJ2-5, with 12 bases lining up with TRBD2. Germline V gene sequence: CDR1 SQVTM, CDR2 ANQGSEA. J lost 4 bases, V lost 2 bases, and 5 bases had no gene match. The CDR3 length is 15 residues. Here the CDR3 DNA reads TGCAGCGTTGAACTACTAGCGGGGGGACTAGAGACCCAGTACTTC. This gives the protein CSVELLAGGLETQYF.

This clone was seen a few times. The junction departs from germline at one end; a sequencing error may be responsible. The V call is TRBV19, the J call TRBJ1-5; D is possibly TRBD1 (6 bases). Germline values: CDR1 LNHDA, CDR2 SQIVND (reference sequence). The length of the CDR3 is 14 residues. The CDR3 is CASSIGQGPQSQHF. The CDR3 DNA reads TGTGCCAGTAGTATAGGGCAGGGGCCTCAGTCCCAGCATTTT. The entire variable domain, with the rest obtained from reference TRBV19 and TRBJ1-5, is as follows: DGGITQSPKYLFRKEGQNVTLSCEQNLNHDAMYWYRQDPGQGLRLIYYSQIVNDFQKGDIAEGYSVSREKKESFPLTVTSAQKNPTAFYLCASSIGQGPQSQHFGDGTRLSIL.

This chain links TRBV3-1 (or the pseudogene TRBV3-2) with TRBJ2-7; TRBD1 aligns across 8 bases. This CDR3 is 15 amino acids long. The germline gives CDR1 LGHDT, CDR2 YNNKEL (reference sequence). V lost 1 base to trimming and J lost 4 bases; unmatched junction nucleotides: 6. The CDR3 nucleotides are TGTGCCAGCAGCCAAGGACCGGACAGGGTGTACGAGCAGTACTTC. This encodes CASSQGPDRVYEQYF.

CDR3 protein: CASSPSTGRYNYGYTF. DNA of the CDR3: TGTGCCAGCTCTCCCTCGACAGGCCGATATAACTATGGCTACACCTTC. The gene calls are TRBV18 and TRBJ1-2; tentatively, D is TRBD1 (6 bases). The ends were cut back, 6 bases at V and 1 base at J, with 18 bases in the middle. The CDR3 totals 16 residues. From germline, CDR1 is KGHSH and CDR2 LQKENI.

The gene calls are TRBV5-1 and TRBJ2-7; D is unresolved. The CDR3 consists of 14 residues. Between the trimmed V and J ends, which lost 0 bases and 5 bases, there was a span of 12 bases. CDR1 and CDR2 from the germline V gene are SGHRS and YFSETQ. CDR3 in amino acids: CASSLGAQLNEQYF. The CDR3 region has the DNA TGCGCCAGCAGCTTGGGGGCACAGTTGAACGAGCAGTACTTC.

This chain uses TRBV6-5 with TRBJ1-1; D is perhaps TRBD1 (6 bases). CDR3 length: 14 amino acids. V lost 6 bases and J 1 base, leaving 12 bases between the germline ends. Per germline, CDR1 MNHEY and CDR2 SVGAGI. CDR3 residues: CASSPRDKNTEAFF. Written as DNA, the CDR3 is TGTGCCAGCAGCCCACGGGACAAGAACACTGAAGCTTTCTTT.

This rearrangement joins TRBV7-3 to TRBJ1-1; unclear D gene. Germline V gene data show CDR1 as SGHTA and CDR2 as FQGTGA. V was clipped by 4 bases and J by 0 bases, with 6 bases between them. The CDR3 extends over 13 amino acids. The CDR3 reads CASSSSLNTEAFF. As DNA, the CDR3 is TGTGCCAGCAGCTCTTCGTTGAACACTGAAGCTTTCTTT.

CDR3 loop: CASSLRAAGGHEQFF. As DNA, the CDR3 is TGCGCCAGCAGCTTGAGGGCAGCGGGTGGACATGAGCAGTTCTTC. This sequence joins TRBV5-1 and TRBJ2-1; D may be TRBD2 (6 bases). The germline gives CDR1 SGHRS, CDR2 YFSETQ. The CDR3 is made up of 15 amino acids. The V end was cut by 1 base, the J end by 8 bases, with 16 bases between.

This chain uses TRBV2 with TRBJ2-7; 8 nucleotides agree with TRBD1. V shed 4 bases and J 0 bases; nucleotides not matched to a gene: 2. In germline, CDR1 is SNHLY, CDR2 FYNNEI. The CDR3 extends over 14 amino acids. The CDR3 DNA is TGTGCCAGCAGTGGGACAGGGAGCTCCTACGAGCAGTACTTC. It codes for CASSGTGSSYEQYF.

This sequence joins TRBV5-8 and TRBJ1-3; tentative D call: TRBD1 (5 bases). The CDR3 runs to 13 residues. Germline CDR1 and CDR2: SGHTS and YDEGEE. V lost 3 bases to trimming and J lost 5 bases, with 9 bases between them. CDR3: CASSSGFRNTIYF. DNA for the CDR3: TGTGCCAGCAGCTCAGGGTTCAGAAACACCATATATTTT.